Below, 15 T cell receptor beta chains from the same sample are listed, as sequenced in a study of prognosis after radiotherapy for stage I lung cancer. The TCR beta CDR3 region was amplified from genomic DNA, with two rounds of multiplex PCR being used for the amplification. The first PCR round targeted every TRBV and TRBJ gene with specific primers. Each CDR3 protein is one row after TCRdb ran MiXCR on the multiplex PCR reads. The sample consists of 15,000 to 20,000 distinct CDR3 sequences, roughly 28% of them appearing once. The material sequenced was PBMCs, taken before or after stereotactic body radiation therapy (not recorded which). These receptors all stem from a donor over 45 with non-small cell lung cancer.

As concerns this clonotype: A much larger clone lies a single base off, so this may be a read error. V is TRBV7-2 and J is TRBJ2-5, with TRBD1 identical over 7 bases. This CDR3 region has 12 residues. The germline gives CDR1 SGHTA, CDR2 FQGNSA. The CDR3 loop is CDSSDRDGTQYF. The CDR3 DNA reads TGTGACAGCAGCGACAGGGATGGGACCCAGTACTTC.

In this sample, this clonotype turned up many times. The rearrangement uses TRBV5-1 and TRBJ1-1; D gene ambiguous. The CDR3 runs 12 residues. Germline lookup yields CDR1 SGHRS and CDR2 YFSETQ. V lost 8 bases to trimming and J lost 4 bases, with 12 bases between them. The CDR3 nucleotides are TGCGCCAGAAGCGAATCGGCCACTGAAGCTTTCTTT. Translated: CARSESATEAFF.

This clonotype occurred many times. This chain uses TRBV20-1 with TRBJ2-1, with D perhaps TRBD2 (6 bases). CDR3 length equals 10 residues. V was cut by 5 bases and J by 10 bases, with 9 bases left in between. Per germline, CDR1 DFQATT and CDR2 SNEGSKA (reference sequence). The CDR3 protein is CSASSAEQFF. CDR3 DNA sequence: TGCAGTGCTTCTAGCGCCGAGCAGTTCTTC.

This clonotype was recorded at least ten times. This chain connects TRBV27 to TRBJ1-2, with TRBD1 matching over 7 bases. The CDR3 totals 14 residues. Germline V gives CDR1 MNHEY, CDR2 SMNVEV (reference sequence). Losses at the gene ends were 5 bases for V and 3 bases for J; bases not matched to a gene: 6. For the CDR3, the DNA is TGTGCCAGCAGTGAGACAGGGTGGGACTATGGCTACACCTTC. Translated, it gives CASSETGWDYGYTF.

This clonotype has at least ten counts. The gene calls are TRBV2 and TRBJ2-7; 8 nucleotides line up with TRBD2. This CDR3 comprises 14 residues. V gave up 6 bases and J gave up 7 bases; unmatched junction bases: 11. Germline loops: CDR1 SNHLY, CDR2 FYNNEI. CDR3 loop: CASRRGRSSREQYF. DNA of the CDR3: TGTGCCAGCAGGCGCGGGAGGTCTTCGAGGGAGCAGTACTTC.

This clonotype has a count of ten or more. Sequence at one end of the junction differs from germline and may be a read error. The chain employs TRBV6-9 and TRBJ2-2, with TRBD2 matching 10 bases. Germline V gene data show CDR1 as MNHGY and CDR2 as SVAAGI. CDR3 length: 15 residues. CDR3 sequence: CASSSASGSTEELFF. The DNA for the CDR3 is TGTGCCAGCAGTTCGGCTAGCGGGAGCACCGAGGAGCTGTTTTTT.

This clonotype was found many times. The V and J genes are TRBV7-8 and TRBJ2-1; D uncertain. This CDR3 has 13 residues. Germline V CDR1 and CDR2: SGHVS, FQNEAQ. The germline V and J ends were trimmed by 1 base and 7 bases, with 8 bases remaining between them. The CDR3 spells CASSLGRQNEQFF. CDR3 DNA: TGTGCCAGCAGCTTAGGTAGGCAGAATGAGCAGTTCTTC.

This clonotype was seen many times. The rearrangement joins TRBV5-1 to TRBJ2-1; D may match TRBD1 or TRBD2 (5 bases each). Per germline, CDR1 SGHRS and CDR2 YFSETQ. This CDR3 contains 13 residues. Trimming pared 0 bases from V and 6 bases from J, leaving 7 bases between. The CDR3 loop is CASSLGGVNEQFF. CDR3 coding DNA: TGCGCCAGCAGCTTGGGAGGGGTCAATGAGCAGTTCTTC.

This clonotype was counted many times. The chain is built from TRBV7-2 and TRBJ2-1, with TRBD1 matching 8 bases. CDR1 SGHTA and CDR2 FQGNSA come from the germline V gene. The CDR3 totals 14 residues. J lost 9 bases, V lost 3 bases, and 7 bases had no gene match. The CDR3 nucleotides read TGTGCCAGCAGCTTCCGACAGGGGTGGCGTGAGCAGTTCTTC. Translated: CASSFRQGWREQFF.

To note about this clonotype: With a far larger clone one base away, a read error is the likely cause. The chain carries TRBV7-9 and TRBJ2-3; D gene ambiguous. The V and J ends lost 3 bases and 2 bases respectively, with 21 bases between them. CDR3 length: 18 amino acids. Germline-derived CDR1 and CDR2 are SEHNR and FQNEAQ (reference sequence). The CDR3 here is CASSFHLRKGSPTDTQYF. The CDR3 region has the DNA TGTGCCAGCAGCTTCCACCTACGGAAAGGGTCCCCCACAGATACGCAGTATTTT.

There are many counts of this clonotype. The rearrangement uses TRBV6-1 and TRBJ1-3; no reliable D call. Germline V CDR1 and CDR2: MNHNS, SASEGT. The CDR3 consists of 16 residues. V was cut by 5 bases and J by 0 bases, with 14 bases left in between. The CDR3 sequence is CASSPETMSSGNTIYF. In DNA form, the CDR3 reads TGTGCCAGCAGTCCCGAAACAATGAGCTCTGGAAACACCATATATTTT.

The sample holds many counts of this clonotype. The rearrangement links TRBV7-2 to TRBJ2-7; 15 bases fit TRBD2. Germline V gene lookup returns CDR1 SGHTA and CDR2 FQGNSA. This CDR3 is built from 16 residues. J gave up 7 bases and V 0 bases, and 4 bases lay outside the gene matches. The CDR3 reads CASSLAGTSGRWEQYF. As DNA, the CDR3 is TGTGCCAGCAGCTTAGCCGGGACTAGCGGGAGGTGGGAGCAGTACTTC.

This clonotype was counted many times. The chain employs TRBV2 and TRBJ2-1; 12 nucleotides match TRBD2. V shed 5 bases, J shed 0 bases, and the junction held 5 bases outside the gene matches. The CDR3 extends over 17 amino acids. Germline values: CDR1 SNHLY, CDR2 FYNNEI. In nucleotides, the CDR3 is TGTGCCAGCAGTTATGGGACTAGCGGGCTCTCCTACAATGAGCAGTTCTTC. Amino acids: CASSYGTSGLSYNEQFF. The full variable domain, its missing parts supplied by reference TRBV2 and TRBJ2-1, is EPEVTQTPSHQVTQMGQEVILRCVPISNHLYFYWYRQILGQKVEFLVSFYNNEISEKSEIFDDQFSVERPDGSNFTLKIRSTKLEDSAMYFCASSYGTSGLSYNEQFFGPGTRLTVL.

For this clonotype: This is likely an artifact of a read error, given a far larger clone one base away. The chain combines TRBV6-2 or TRBV6-3 with TRBJ2-3; possible D gene TRBD2, 5 bases. Between the trimmed V and J ends, which lost 5 bases and 0 bases, there was a span of 15 bases. The germline CDR1 and CDR2 sequences are MNHEY and SVGEGT. The CDR3 is 16 residues long. The CDR3 sequence: CASSEPLGGSTDTQYF. The CDR3, as DNA: TGTGCCAGCAGTGAACCCCTTGGCGGGAGCACAGATACGCAGTATTTT.

On this clonotype: A far larger clone is one nucleotide away, so this likely arose from a read error. This chain links TRBV6-9 with TRBJ1-1, with D possibly being TRBD1 (6 bases). This CDR3 is built from 14 residues. Germline lookup yields CDR1 MNHGY and CDR2 SVAAGI. V was cut by 3 bases and J by 6 bases, with 14 bases left in between. The CDR3 region is CASSYLGGHPEAFF. The CDR3 region has the DNA TGTGCCAGCAGTTACTTGGGGGGGCATCCTGAAGCTTTCTTT.